The clone carrying this T cell receptor beta chain has more than one count but fewer than ten. Unique molecular identifiers were incorporated into the prepared TCRbeta library. TCRdb recomputed calls from the PCR reads with MiXCR, one row per CDR3 protein. This repertoire shows 190,000 or so distinct CDR3 sequences, approximately 7% found once; its top ten account for around 2.7%. This sample is drawn from a study of T-cell reconstitution after alpha-beta-depleted transplantation in children. Germline-derived CDR1 and CDR2 are SGDLS and YYNGEE. With 1 base clipped from V and 5 bases from J, the junction kept 9 bases outside the gene matches. The CDR3 spans 16 residues.

The sequences come from PBMCs from the stem cell graft donor, collected from the stem cell graft. The sequence came from a human donor who donated a stem cell graft to a child with Wiskott-Aldrich syndrome. This chain links TRBV9 with TRBJ2-3; 8 bases are shared with TRBD2. The CDR3 DNA sequence: TGTGCCAGCAGCGTACCGGTGGCGGGAGGTGAAGATACGCAGTATTTT. Translated, it gives CASSVPVAGGEDTQYF.